These 32 T cell receptor beta chains share one sample of origin, sequenced in a study of blood T cell repertoires in COVID-19. Sequencing used immunoSEQ multiplex PCR; TCRdb keeps in-frame clones, though not all of them. Of 150,000 or so clones in the sample, roughly 80% were seen once. Sequencing was performed on peripheral blood. These receptors were obtained from a woman in her seventies with acute or convalescent COVID-19.

Here the CDR3 reads CASTGTGGRTQYF. The DNA of the CDR3 is TGTGCCAGCACTGGGACAGGGGGCCGGACCCAGTACTTC. The V and J genes are TRBV27 and TRBJ2-5; TRBD1 matches at 12 bases. The J segment lost 7 bases and the V segment lost 7 bases, leaving 4 bases of the junction unmatched. Germline CDR1 is MNHEY and CDR2 is SMNVEV (reference sequence). The CDR3 runs to 13 residues.

The V call is TRBV14, the J call TRBJ2-5; weak D call: TRBD2 (6 bases). The CDR3 runs 15 residues. Trimming took off 1 base at V and 9 bases at J, with 18 bases between the two ends. CDR1 SGHDN and CDR2 FVKESK come from the germline V gene. The CDR3 loop is CASSQVVGQWGAQYF. Written as DNA, the CDR3 is TGTGCCAGCAGCCAAGTGGTAGGGCAGTGGGGGGCCCAGTACTTC.

This clone was seen only a few times. V is TRBV28 and J is TRBJ1-1; possibly TRBD1 for D (5 bases). Germline values: CDR1 MDHEN, CDR2 SYDVKM. V was shortened by 4 bases and J by 9 bases, with 15 bases between the two germline ends. The CDR3 sequence is 13 residues long. The CDR3 is CASSSPTDNKAFF. CDR3 DNA: TGTGCCAGCAGTTCTCCGACAGATAATAAAGCTTTCTTT.

This clone occurred a few times. The V call is TRBV30, the J call TRBJ2-3, with D maybe TRBD2 (5 bases). There are 12 residues in the CDR3. Trimming removed 0 bases at V and 5 bases at J, with 6 bases between. Looked up from germline, CDR1 is GTSNPN and CDR2 is SVGIG (reference sequence). The CDR3 region has the DNA TGTGCCTGGAGTGTACGGGGAGATACGCAGTATTTT. This gives the protein CAWSVRGDTQYF.

The J gene is TRBJ2-3, the V gene TRBV5-5, with TRBD1 identical over 7 bases. Germline V gene lookup returns CDR1 SGHKS and CDR2 YYEKEE (reference sequence). V lost 3 bases, J lost 2 bases, and 3 bases stayed unmatched. This CDR3 region has 14 residues. This chain's CDR3 is CASSSGQATDTQYF. CDR3 bases: TGTGCCAGCAGCTCAGGACAGGCCACAGATACGCAGTATTTT.

V usage is TRBV21-1 and J usage is TRBJ1-1; the table gives TRBD1 as D, unverified against the DNA. TRBV21-1 is annotated as a pseudogene. This CDR3 has 16 residues. This CDR3 reads CASIFQPGQGNTEAFF. Here the CDR3 DNA reads TGTGCCAGCATCTTCCAACCGGGACAGGGGAACACTGAAGCTTTCTTT.

This clone was picked up a small number of times. The gene calls are TRBV25-1 and TRBJ2-7, with D maybe TRBD2 (5 bases). V shed 3 bases and J shed 6 bases, with 18 bases lying between them. Germline CDR1 is MGHDK and CDR2 is SYGVNS. The CDR3 is 15 residues long. CDR3 protein: CASSDQRHIHLEQYF. DNA for the CDR3: TGTGCCAGCAGTGACCAGCGGCACATCCACCTCGAGCAGTACTTC.

The genes are TRBV5-5 and TRBJ2-1, with a possible D match to TRBD2 (5 bases). CDR3 size: 19 residues. Between the trimmed V and J ends, which lost 0 bases and 1 base, there was a span of 20 bases. The germline V gene has CDR1 SGHKS and CDR2 YYEKEE (reference sequence). CDR3 loop: CASSLALGATGYSYNEQFF. In DNA, the CDR3 is TGTGCCAGCAGCTTGGCCCTGGGCGCCACGGGGTATTCCTACAATGAGCAGTTCTTC.

About this clone itself: Other DNA sequences in this specimen translate into the identical CDR3. This chain uses TRBV7-8 with TRBJ1-5; D is perhaps TRBD1 (5 bases). The CDR3 is 14 residues long. Germline loops: CDR1 SGHVS, CDR2 FQNEAQ. The CDR3 bases are TGTGCTACCGGGGGAAGGGATAGCAATCAGCCCCAGCATTTT. The encoded protein is CATGGRDSNQPQHF. Drawing the rest from reference TRBV7-8 and TRBJ1-5, the complete variable domain is GAGVSQSPRYKVAKRGQDVALRCDPISGHVSLFWYQQALGQGPEFLTYFQNEAQLDKSGLPSDRFFAERPEGSVSTLKIQRTQQEDSAVYLCATGGRDSNQPQHFGDGTRLSIL.

This rearrangement joins TRBV11-2 to TRBJ1-6, with D possibly being TRBD1 (6 bases). V lost 4 bases and J 6 bases, leaving 13 bases between the germline ends. Germline CDR1 and CDR2: SGHAT and FQNNGV. This CDR3 is built from 15 residues. The CDR3 region has the DNA TGTGCCAGCAGCTCCTCGTTCAGGGGTAATTCACCCCTCCACTTT. It codes for CASSSSFRGNSPLHF.

The chain recombines TRBV7-2 with TRBJ2-2; 11 bases fit TRBD2. Germline V gene sequence: CDR1 SGHTA, CDR2 FQGNSA. The CDR3 sequence is 17 residues long. The V gene end was trimmed by 3 bases and the J gene end by 8 bases; junction bases not matched to a gene: 11. CDR3: CASSFHLAGGPQGELFF. CDR3 coding DNA: TGTGCCAGCAGCTTCCATTTAGCGGGGGGGCCTCAAGGGGAGCTGTTTTTT.

This clone has only a few counts. The V gene is TRBV4-3, the J gene TRBJ1-5, with D possibly TRBD1 on 5 matching bases. Deletions cut 0 bases from V and 0 bases from J, with 9 bases between. The CDR3 runs to 16 residues. Germline CDR1 is LGHNA and CDR2 is YSLEER. CDR3 residues: CASSQDSQGSNQPQHF. The CDR3 nucleotides read TGCGCCAGCAGCCAAGACAGTCAGGGTAGCAATCAGCCCCAGCATTTT.

This clone was picked up one time. V is TRBV28 and J is TRBJ1-1, with 7 bases that match TRBD1. The germline V gene has CDR1 MDHEN and CDR2 SYDVKM. This CDR3 comprises 13 residues. V trimming: 6 bases; J trimming: 7 bases; junction bases outside the gene matches: 8. The CDR3 sequence: CASRRNRGGEAFF. CDR3 sequence (DNA): TGTGCCAGCAGGCGAAACAGGGGAGGTGAAGCTTTCTTT.

The sample holds a few counts of this clone. The rearrangement uses TRBV29-1 and TRBJ1-1; 9 bases are shared with TRBD1. Losses at the gene ends were 7 bases for V and 3 bases for J; bases not matched to a gene: 6. Germline CDR1 SQVTM, CDR2 ANQGSEA. The CDR3 is made up of 13 amino acids. CDR3 nucleotides: TGCAGCGCTGGACAGGGGTCGCACACTGAAGCTTTCTTT. Translated: CSAGQGSHTEAFF. Full variable domain (remainder filled in from reference TRBV29-1 and TRBJ1-1): SAVISQKPSRDICQRGTSLTIQCQVDSQVTMMFWYRQQPGQSLTLIATANQGSEATYESGFVIDKFPISRPNLTFSTLTVSNMSPEDSSIYLCSAGQGSHTEAFFGQGTRLTVV.

The sample holds a few counts of this clone. The chain carries TRBV7-6 and TRBJ2-7; 9 nucleotides match TRBD2. CDR1 is SGHVS and CDR2 is FNYEAQ in the germline V gene. This CDR3 has 15 residues. The V segment lost 4 bases and the J segment 2 bases; nucleotides outside the gene matches: 6. The CDR3 nucleotides are TGTGCCAGCAGCTCCTCTGCGGGAGGGACCTACGAGCAGTACTTC. As protein: CASSSSAGGTYEQYF.

The rearrangement uses TRBV7-8 and TRBJ1-5; 9 bases map to TRBD1. The germline gives CDR1 SGHVS, CDR2 FQNEAQ. The CDR3 contains 15 residues. V was pared by 5 bases and J by 7 bases, with 9 bases of the junction left unmatched. The CDR3 reads CASSPTGDRAQPQHF. CDR3 sequence (DNA): TGTGCCAGCAGCCCCACTGGGGACAGGGCGCAGCCCCAGCATTTT.

The chain is built from TRBV5-1 and TRBJ2-7; TRBD1 aligns across 11 bases. V dropped 4 bases and J dropped 3; count of bases not matched to a gene: 12. The CDR3 extends over 17 amino acids. CDR1 and CDR2 from the germline V gene are SGHRS and YFSETQ. CDR3 bases: TGCGCCAGCAGCGCAGGGCCCAGGGACAGGGGGGACTACGAGCAGTACTTC. The encoded protein is CASSAGPRDRGDYEQYF.

The chain recombines TRBV20-1 with TRBJ1-1, with D perhaps TRBD1 (5 bases). There are 11 residues in the CDR3. Germline V gene sequence: CDR1 DFQATT, CDR2 SNEGSKA (reference sequence). V was shortened by 3 bases and J by 6 bases, with 8 bases between the two germline ends. The CDR3 protein is CSARTEAEAFF. In nucleotides, the CDR3 is TGCAGTGCTAGGACAGAGGCTGAAGCTTTCTTT.

This clone was seen once. This sequence joins TRBV11-2 and TRBJ2-7, with D tentatively TRBD1 (6 bases). V was clipped by 5 bases and J by 7 bases, with 21 bases between them. Germline V gene sequence: CDR1 SGHAT, CDR2 FQNNGV. The CDR3 loop spans 15 amino acids. Here the CDR3 reads CASSPLMGAVGEQYF. The CDR3 nucleotides are TGTGCCAGCAGCCCGCTCATGGGGGCGGTGGGGGAGCAGTACTTC. The full variable domain, with the rest looked up from reference TRBV11-2 and TRBJ2-7, is EAGVAQSPRYKIIEKRQSVAFWCNPISGHATLYWYQQILGQGPKLLIQFQNNGVVDDSQLPKDRFSAERLKGVDSTLKIQPAKLEDSAVYLCASSPLMGAVGEQYFGPGTRLTVT.

The rearrangement joins TRBV21-1 to TRBJ1-5; the D call TRBD1 from the table was never checked on the DNA. TRBV21-1 represents a pseudogene. This CDR3 has 14 amino acids. The CDR3 is CAGEIRGRNQPQHF. CDR3 nucleotides: TGTGCCGGGGAGATCAGGGGGCGAAACCAGCCCCAGCATTTT.

The chain joins TRBV2 to TRBJ2-3; tentative D call: TRBD1 (6 bases). The CDR3 has 13 amino acids. V lost 8 bases to trimming and J lost 1 base, with 10 bases between them. The germline CDR1 and CDR2 sequences are SNHLY and FYNNEI. CDR3 DNA sequence: TGTGCCAGCCCGGGACACCGCACAGATACGCAGTATTTT. As protein: CASPGHRTDTQYF. Filled out from reference TRBV2 and TRBJ2-3, the complete variable domain reads EPEVTQTPSHQVTQMGQEVILRCVPISNHLYFYWYRQILGQKVEFLVSFYNNEISEKSEIFDDQFSVERPDGSNFTLKIRSTKLEDSAMYFCASPGHRTDTQYFGPGTRLTVL.

The chain uses TRBV7-9 and TRBJ2-7; 13 nucleotides align to TRBD2. Germline V gives CDR1 SEHNR, CDR2 FQNEAQ (reference sequence). This CDR3 is 18 amino acids long. V lost 5 bases to trimming and J lost 4 bases; unmatched junction nucleotides: 14. The CDR3 DNA reads as TGTGCCAGCAGCATAACCCCCGGGACTAGCGGGAAATTATACGAGCAGTACTTC. Protein product: CASSITPGTSGKLYEQYF.

The chain combines TRBV7-2 with TRBJ1-2; no clear D. Trimming removed 1 base at V and 4 bases at J, with 10 bases between. Germline-derived CDR1 and CDR2 are SGHTA and FQGNSA. The CDR3 runs to 14 residues. In DNA, the CDR3 is TGTGCCAGCAGCTTAGGCCCTGGGCTCTATGGCTACACCTTC. It codes for CASSLGPGLYGYTF.

The chain recombines TRBV11-3 with TRBJ2-2; D gene ambiguous. V lost 5 bases to trimming and J lost 7 bases, with 8 bases between them. This CDR3 region has 12 residues. The germline V gene has CDR1 SGHNT and CDR2 YENEEA. The chain's CDR3 is CASSLARGELFF. CDR3 nucleotide sequence: TGTGCCAGCAGCCTTGCGCGCGGGGAGCTGTTTTTT.

This clone came up once. The CDR3: CACHDPTTYNEQFF. CDR3 DNA sequence: TGTGCCTGCCATGACCCCACTACCTACAATGAGCAGTTCTTC. The chain joins TRBV7-9 to TRBJ2-1; the D is unclear. From germline, CDR1 is SEHNR and CDR2 FQNEAQ (reference sequence). The CDR3 totals 14 residues. Deletions cut 11 bases from V and 2 bases from J, with 16 bases between.

V and J are TRBV19 and TRBJ2-7, with 7 bases identical to TRBD1. Germline values: CDR1 LNHDA, CDR2 SQIVND (reference sequence). The length of the CDR3 is 13 residues. With 6 bases clipped from V and 3 bases from J, the junction kept 5 bases outside the gene matches. DNA of the CDR3: TGTGCCAGTAGCGGGGACAGCCACTACGAGCAGTACTTC. This codes for CASSGDSHYEQYF.

This chain connects TRBV18 to TRBJ2-3; TRBD2 might be the D (6 bases). The V and J ends lost 0 bases and 9 bases respectively, with 22 bases between them. The germline V gene has CDR1 KGHSH and CDR2 LQKENI. The CDR3 totals 17 residues. The DNA for the CDR3 is TGTGCCAGCTCACCACCGGAAGGGCGGGGCAGCGGAAAAACGCAGTATTTT. It specifies CASSPPEGRGSGKTQYF.

The V gene is TRBV7-9, the J gene TRBJ2-3; a possible D gene is TRBD2 (5 bases). The germline CDR1 and CDR2 sequences are SEHNR and FQNEAQ (reference sequence). This CDR3 region has 14 residues. With 7 bases removed from V and 0 bases from J, the gap between germline ends came to 11 bases. The CDR3 sequence is CASTPGSSTDTQYF. The CDR3 DNA reads as TGTGCCAGCACCCCGGGGAGTAGCACAGATACGCAGTATTTT.

The chain couples TRBV10-2 to TRBJ2-7, with 7 bases that match TRBD2. CDR1 WSHSY and CDR2 SAAADI come from the germline V gene. The ends lost 8 bases at V and 3 bases at J; junction bases unmatched: 7. The CDR3 is made up of 13 amino acids. The chain's CDR3 is CASGRGPNYEQYF. The CDR3 nucleotides read TGCGCCAGCGGGAGGGGCCCTAACTACGAGCAGTACTTC.

The chain is built from TRBV7-9 and TRBJ2-3; D might be TRBD2 (7 bases). Trimming shortened V by 5 bases and J by 1 base, and 13 bases separated the two germline ends. CDR3 length: 15 amino acids. The germline V gene encodes CDR1 SEHNR and CDR2 FQNEAQ (reference sequence). This chain's CDR3 is CASSRGGLRTDTQYF. In nucleotides, the CDR3 is TGTGCCAGCAGCCGAGGGGGACTACGCACAGATACGCAGTATTTT.

This clone was found a few times. The CDR3 loop is CASSAGGFYGYTF. The CDR3 nucleotides are TGTGCCAGTAGTGCAGGGGGCTTCTATGGCTACACCTTC. This chain joins TRBV19 and TRBJ1-2; 8 positions match TRBD1. The J segment lost 4 bases and the V segment lost 5 bases, leaving 3 bases of the junction unmatched. CDR3 length: 13 amino acids. Germline CDR1 reads LNHDA; CDR2 reads SQIVND (reference sequence).

This clone came up a few times. This chain connects TRBV5-5 to TRBJ1-3; 7 bases align to TRBD1. The CDR3 contains 15 residues. V shed 5 bases and J 2 bases; nucleotides not matched to a gene: 7. Germline V gene data show CDR1 as SGHKS and CDR2 as YYEKEE (reference sequence). The CDR3 loop is CASSFSDRAGNTIYF. As DNA, the CDR3 is TGTGCCAGCAGTTTCTCCGACAGGGCTGGAAACACCATATATTTT.